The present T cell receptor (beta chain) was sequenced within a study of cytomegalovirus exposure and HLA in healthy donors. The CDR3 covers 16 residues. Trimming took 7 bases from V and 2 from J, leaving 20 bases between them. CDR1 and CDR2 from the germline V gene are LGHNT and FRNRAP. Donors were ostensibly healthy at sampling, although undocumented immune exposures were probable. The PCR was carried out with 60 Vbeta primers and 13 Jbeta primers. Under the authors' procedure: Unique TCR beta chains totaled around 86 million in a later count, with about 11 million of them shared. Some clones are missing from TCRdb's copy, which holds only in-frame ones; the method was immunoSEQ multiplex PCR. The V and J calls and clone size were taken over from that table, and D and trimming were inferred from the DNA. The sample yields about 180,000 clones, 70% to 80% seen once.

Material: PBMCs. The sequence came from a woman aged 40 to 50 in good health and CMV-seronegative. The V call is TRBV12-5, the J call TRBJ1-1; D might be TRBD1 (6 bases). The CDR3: CASAMWTSRGNTEAFF. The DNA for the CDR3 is TGTGCTAGTGCCATGTGGACCAGCAGGGGCAACACTGAAGCTTTCTTT.